The sequence of this T cell receptor (beta chain) was determined in a study of CD8+ T cells in alopecia areata. In regard to this clone: Gene names are the mouse ones.

Reverse transcription of extracted RNA yielded cDNA, which provided the sequencing template. Method: immunoSEQ multiplex PCR; TCRdb's copy keeps in-frame clones and lacks some. This repertoire holds 7,500 to 10,000 clones, and none appear only once. Using CD4, CD8alpha, NKG2D, NKG2ACE and other markers, pooled cutaneous lymph node cells were sorted. The sample consisted of CD8+ T cells sorted from a lymph node. The TCR originated in a C3H/HeJ mouse with alopecia areata. The MHC haplotype recorded for the strain is H2-k.

The part of the CDR3 DNA that was read is TGTGCCAGCAGTGATGCTGGGGGGGCGGGCTATGCT. Translated, it gives CASSDAGGAGYA. The full CDR3 protein is CASSDAGGAGYAEQFF. This chain links TRBV13-1 with TRBJ2-1, with 10 nucleotides matching TRBD2. Read sequence stops 4 residues before the CDR3 end, and the germline J gene provides the missing end. The germline V gene encodes CDR1 NSHNY and CDR2 SYGAGN. J lost 3 bases, V lost 0 bases, and 3 bases had no gene match. The CDR3 totals 16 residues.